This T cell receptor beta chain was recovered during a study of Ad26.COV2.S vaccination and SARS-CoV-2 variants. The method was immunoSEQ multiplex PCR; TCRdb's version includes in-frame clones alone and lacks a portion of them. Among over 85,000 clones listed, approximately 86% were seen once. Concerning this clone itself: The antigen is undetermined.

Study-wide results and limits: Whether participants received vaccine or placebo, their non-spike TCR breadth was similar. Reportedly, after vaccination the spike-specific CD8+ and CD4+ T cell responses displayed substantial breadth. Spike-specific TCR breadth was greater after Ad26.COV2.S than placebo.

The CDR3 is 14 residues long. The V gene's germline CDR1 is SGHTA and CDR2 FQGTGA. The V gene end was trimmed by 3 bases and the J gene end by 10 bases; junction bases not matched to a gene: 9. This sample comprised peripheral blood, obtained after recovery from COVID-19. J is TRBJ2-7 and V is TRBV7-3; 10 bases match TRBD1. The sequence derives from a human donor who had recovered from COVID-19. The CDR3 sequence is CASSLGGQGYAQYF. Here the CDR3 DNA reads TGTGCCAGCAGCTTGGGGGGACAGGGGTATGCTCAGTACTTC.